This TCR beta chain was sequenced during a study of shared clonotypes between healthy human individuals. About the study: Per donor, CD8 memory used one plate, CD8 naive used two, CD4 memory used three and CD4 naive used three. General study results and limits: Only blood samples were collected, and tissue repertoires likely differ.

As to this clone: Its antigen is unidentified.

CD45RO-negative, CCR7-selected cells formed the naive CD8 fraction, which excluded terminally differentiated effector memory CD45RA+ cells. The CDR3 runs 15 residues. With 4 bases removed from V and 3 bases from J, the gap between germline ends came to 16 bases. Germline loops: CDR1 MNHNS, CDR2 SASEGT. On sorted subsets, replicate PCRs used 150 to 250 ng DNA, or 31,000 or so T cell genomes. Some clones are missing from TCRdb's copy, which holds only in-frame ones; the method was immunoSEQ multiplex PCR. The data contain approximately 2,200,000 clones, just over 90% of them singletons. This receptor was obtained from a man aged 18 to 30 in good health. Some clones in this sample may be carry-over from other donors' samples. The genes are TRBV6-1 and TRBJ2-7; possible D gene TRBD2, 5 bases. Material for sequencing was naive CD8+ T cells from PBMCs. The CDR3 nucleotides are TGTGCCAGCAGTGCTACGACTAAGCGAGGCTACGAGCAGTACTTC. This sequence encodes CASSATTKRGYEQYF.